The entry that follows covers one T cell receptor beta chain sequence. Its antigen is currently unknown. A multiplex PCR was run with 60 Vbeta primers and 13 Jbeta primers. TCRdb's copy holds only in-frame clones and misses some; the assay was immunoSEQ multiplex PCR. The table has a few hundred thousand clones, about 80% seen once. The CDR3 loop spans 17 amino acids. The V gene's germline CDR1 is SGHRS and CDR2 YFSETQ. With 0 bases removed from V and 0 bases from J, the gap between germline ends came to 13 bases. This sample was taken from a study of cytomegalovirus exposure and HLA in healthy donors. Study-wide findings and caveats: Several of the most significant clusters appeared linked to common viral pathogens, based on a later analysis.

The genes are TRBV5-1 and TRBJ1-3; tentative D call: TRBD1 (6 bases). The clonotype originates from a woman aged 60-75 years in good health and CMV-seropositive. The sequencing input was PBMCs. In DNA form, the CDR3 reads TGCGCCAGCAGCTTGGTGGCAGGGGCTAACTCTGGAAACACCATATATTTT. Its protein is CASSLVAGANSGNTIYF. The full variable domain, with the rest looked up from reference TRBV5-1 and TRBJ1-3, is KAGVTQTPRYLIKTRGQQVTLSCSPISGHRSVSWYQQTPGQGLQFLFEYFSETQRNKGNFPGRFSGRQFSNSRSEMNVSTLELGDSALYLCASSLVAGANSGNTIYFGEGSWLTVV.